These 13 T cell receptor beta chains originate from one sample sequenced in a study of cytomegalovirus exposure and HLA in healthy donors. Both 60 Vbeta primers and 13 Jbeta primers went into the PCR. The protocol was immunoSEQ multiplex PCR, while the TCRdb copy is restricted to in-frame clones and leaves out a portion. The sample shows over 150,000 clones, roughly 80% of them seen only once. Sequencing was done on a sample of PBMCs. These receptors originate from a man aged 25-40 years in good health and CMV-seronegative.

The chain uses TRBV6-5 and TRBJ2-3, with D possibly matching TRBD1 (6 bases). Germline values: CDR1 MNHEY, CDR2 SVGAGI. The ends were cut back, 6 bases at V and 2 bases at J, with 15 bases in the middle. The CDR3 has 15 amino acids. The CDR3 loop reads CASSPTGAITDTQYF. CDR3 sequence (DNA): TGTGCCAGCAGCCCGACAGGAGCCATCACAGATACGCAGTATTTT.

In its sample, this clone was seen once. The chain recombines TRBV4-3 with TRBJ2-3; 9 nucleotides line up with TRBD2. With V trimmed by 1 base and J by 1 base, 3 bases remained unmatched. This CDR3 region has 16 residues. Germline-derived CDR1 and CDR2 are LGHNA and YSLEER. The CDR3 reads CASSQGPSGGTDTQYF. The DNA for the CDR3 is TGCGCCAGCAGCCAAGGTCCTAGCGGGGGCACAGATACGCAGTATTTT.

The chain couples TRBV4-2 to TRBJ2-7; no clear D gene. The ends were cut back, 0 bases at V and 4 bases at J, with 10 bases in the middle. The V gene's germline CDR1 is LGHNA and CDR2 YNFKEQ. This CDR3 has 14 residues. The CDR3 region is CASSQERGHYEQYF. The DNA for the CDR3 is TGTGCCAGCAGCCAAGAAAGAGGCCATTACGAGCAGTACTTC.

The chain has TRBV30 and TRBJ2-1, with 12 bases identical to TRBD2. This CDR3 spans 19 amino acids. With V trimmed by 1 base and J by 6 bases, 16 bases remained unmatched. In germline, CDR1 is GTSNPN, CDR2 SVGIG (reference sequence). CDR3: CAWSGRLAGVGTFGNEQFF. CDR3 nucleotides: TGTGCCTGGAGTGGCAGACTAGCGGGAGTAGGTACGTTTGGCAATGAGCAGTTCTTC.

The rearrangement joins TRBV6-5 to TRBJ2-3, with 8 nucleotides matching TRBD1. In germline, CDR1 is MNHEY, CDR2 SVGAGI. After removal of 8 bases from V and 1 base from J, the junction contained 5 bases not matched to a gene. The CDR3 consists of 14 residues. The DNA for the CDR3 is TGTGCCAGCGGCAGGGGGCTGGGCACAGATACGCAGTATTTT. Translation gives CASGRGLGTDTQYF.

The rearrangement uses TRBV5-1 and TRBJ1-1; perhaps TRBD1 as D (5 bases). Germline V CDR1 and CDR2: SGHRS, YFSETQ. The CDR3 extends over 13 amino acids. Trimming pared 3 bases from V and 7 bases from J, leaving 13 bases between. The CDR3 coding sequence is TGCGCCAGCAGCTATGGGACTAATATTGAAGCTTTCTTT. Residues: CASSYGTNIEAFF.

The gene calls are TRBV28 and TRBJ1-5; TRBD1 is a possible D gene (5 bases). Germline V lookup: CDR1 MDHEN, CDR2 SYDVKM. Trimming pared 5 bases from V and 0 bases from J, leaving 17 bases between. There are 17 residues in the CDR3. CDR3 coding DNA: TGTGCCAGCAGTCCGCTGGGGGAGGGCCATAGCAATCAGCCCCAGCATTTT. It translates to CASSPLGEGHSNQPQHF.

The chain is built from TRBV5-1 and TRBJ1-1, with TRBD1 matching over 7 bases. Germline values: CDR1 SGHRS, CDR2 YFSETQ. With V trimmed by 4 bases and J by 3 bases, 6 bases remained unmatched. The CDR3 covers 14 residues. The CDR3 nucleotides read TGCGCCAGCAGCGTACCCAGGGGGGACACTGAAGCTTTCTTT. Translating it yields CASSVPRGDTEAFF.

The J gene is TRBJ1-2, the V gene TRBV29-1; D is unclear. V shed 8 bases and J shed 5 bases, with 12 bases lying between them. Germline CDR1 SQVTM, CDR2 ANQGSEA. The CDR3 has 11 amino acids. CDR3 bases: TGCAGCTTCTACGGGGATTATGGCTACACCTTC. It encodes CSFYGDYGYTF.

This chain joins TRBV27 and TRBJ1-2; 9 bases line up with TRBD1. Unmatched junction bases numbered 3, after V lost 2 bases and J lost 8 bases. Per the germline V gene, CDR1 is MNHEY and CDR2 is SMNVEV (reference sequence). This CDR3 is 13 amino acids long. The CDR3 bases are TGTGCCAGCAGTTTACGACAGGGGGGCGGCTACACCTTC. Protein product: CASSLRQGGGYTF.

The chain has TRBV5-1 and TRBJ1-2; TRBD1 agrees at 10 bases. The CDR3 has 15 residues. After removal of 4 bases from V and 4 bases from J, the junction contained 7 bases not matched to a gene. The germline V gene has CDR1 SGHRS and CDR2 YFSETQ. The CDR3 loop reads CASSPETGGGYGYTF. For the CDR3, the DNA is TGCGCCAGCAGCCCCGAGACAGGGGGCGGCTATGGCTACACCTTC.

This sequence joins TRBV19 and TRBJ2-1; weak D call: TRBD1 (6 bases). Germline values: CDR1 LNHDA, CDR2 SQIVND (reference sequence). Trimming shortened V by 7 bases and J by 5 bases, and 15 bases separated the two germline ends. CDR3 length: 14 residues. The CDR3 protein is CASTRTTGDNEQFF. The DNA for the CDR3 is TGTGCCAGTACCCGCACGACAGGCGACAATGAGCAGTTCTTC.

The genes are TRBV6-1 and TRBJ1-1; no clear D. V was shortened by 6 bases and J by 1 base, with 15 bases between the two germline ends. The CDR3 runs 15 residues. CDR1 and CDR2 from the germline V gene are MNHNS and SASEGT. The CDR3 nucleotides read TGTGCCAGCAGCCCTCAGACAATTTCGAACACTGAAGCTTTCTTT. This translates into CASSPQTISNTEAFF.